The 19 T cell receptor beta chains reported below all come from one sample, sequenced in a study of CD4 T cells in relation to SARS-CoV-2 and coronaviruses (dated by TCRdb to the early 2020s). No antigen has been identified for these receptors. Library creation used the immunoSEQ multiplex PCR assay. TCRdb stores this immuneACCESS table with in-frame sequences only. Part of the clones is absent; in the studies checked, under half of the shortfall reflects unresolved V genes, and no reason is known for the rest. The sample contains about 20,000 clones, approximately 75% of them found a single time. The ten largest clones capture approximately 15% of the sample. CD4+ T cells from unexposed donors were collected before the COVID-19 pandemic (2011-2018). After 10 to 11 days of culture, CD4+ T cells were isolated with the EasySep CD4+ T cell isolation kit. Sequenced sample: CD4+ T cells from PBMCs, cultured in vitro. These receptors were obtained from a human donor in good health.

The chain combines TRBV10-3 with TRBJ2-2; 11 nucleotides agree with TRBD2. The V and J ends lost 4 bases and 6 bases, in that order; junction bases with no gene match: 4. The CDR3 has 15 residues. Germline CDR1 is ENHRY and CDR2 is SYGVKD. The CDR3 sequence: CAISVLAGEAGELFF. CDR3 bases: TGTGCCATCAGTGTACTAGCGGGAGAAGCCGGGGAGCTGTTTTTT.

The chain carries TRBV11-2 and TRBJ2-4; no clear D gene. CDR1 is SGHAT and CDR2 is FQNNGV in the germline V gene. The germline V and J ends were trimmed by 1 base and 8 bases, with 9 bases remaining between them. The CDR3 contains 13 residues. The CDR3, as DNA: TGTGCCAGCAGCTTAGGCCCGAGTGACATTCAGTACTTC. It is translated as CASSLGPSDIQYF.

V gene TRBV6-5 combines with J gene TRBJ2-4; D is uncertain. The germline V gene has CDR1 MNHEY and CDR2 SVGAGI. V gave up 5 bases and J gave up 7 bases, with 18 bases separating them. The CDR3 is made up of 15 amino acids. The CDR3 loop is CASSRLGPSTNIQYF. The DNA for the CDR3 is TGTGCCAGCAGTCGTCTTGGCCCATCGACGAACATTCAGTACTTC.

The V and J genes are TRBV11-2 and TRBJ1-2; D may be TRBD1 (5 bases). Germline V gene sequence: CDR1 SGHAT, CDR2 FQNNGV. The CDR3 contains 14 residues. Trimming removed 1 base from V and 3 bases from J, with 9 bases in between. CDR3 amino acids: CASSLVSGDYGYTF. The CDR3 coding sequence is TGTGCCAGCAGCTTAGTATCGGGGGACTATGGCTACACCTTC.

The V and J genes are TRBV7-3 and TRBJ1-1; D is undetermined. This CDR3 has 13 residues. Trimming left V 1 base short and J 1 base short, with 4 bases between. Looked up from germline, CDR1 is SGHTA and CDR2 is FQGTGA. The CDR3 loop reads CASSLNANTEAFF. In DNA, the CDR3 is TGTGCCAGCAGCTTAAATGCGAACACTGAAGCTTTCTTT.

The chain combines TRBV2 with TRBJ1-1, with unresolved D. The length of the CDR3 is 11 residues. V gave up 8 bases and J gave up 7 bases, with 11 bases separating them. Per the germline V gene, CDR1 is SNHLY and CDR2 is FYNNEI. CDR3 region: CASVVEGEAFF. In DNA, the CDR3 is TGTGCCAGCGTCGTCGAGGGTGAAGCTTTCTTT.

CDR3 sequence (DNA): TGTGCCAGCAGACTAGCGGGGCCCTACGAGCAGTACTTC. It encodes CASRLAGPYEQYF. The chain uses TRBV2 and TRBJ2-7; 10 bases fit TRBD2. V lost 6 bases, J lost 2 bases, and 1 base stayed unmatched. The CDR3 runs 13 residues. Germline V lookup: CDR1 SNHLY, CDR2 FYNNEI.

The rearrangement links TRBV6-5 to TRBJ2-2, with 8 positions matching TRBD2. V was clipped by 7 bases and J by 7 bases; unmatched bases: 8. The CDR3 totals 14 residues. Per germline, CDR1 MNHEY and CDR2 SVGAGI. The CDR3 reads CASIREGRGGELFF. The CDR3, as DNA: TGTGCCAGCATCCGGGAGGGCCGGGGCGGGGAGCTGTTTTTT.

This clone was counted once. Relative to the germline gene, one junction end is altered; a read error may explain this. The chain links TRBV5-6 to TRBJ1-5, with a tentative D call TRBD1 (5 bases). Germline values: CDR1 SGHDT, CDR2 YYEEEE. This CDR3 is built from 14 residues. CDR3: CASTLGLSNQPQHF. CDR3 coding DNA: TGTGCCAGCACCTTGGGACTGAGCAATCAGCCCCAGCATTTT. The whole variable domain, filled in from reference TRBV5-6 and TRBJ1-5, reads DAGVTQSPTHLIKTRGQQVTLRCSPKSGHDTVSWYQQALGQGPQFIFQYYEEEERQRGNFPDRFSGHQFPNYSSELNVNALLLGDSALYLCASTLGLSNQPQHFGDGTRLSIL.

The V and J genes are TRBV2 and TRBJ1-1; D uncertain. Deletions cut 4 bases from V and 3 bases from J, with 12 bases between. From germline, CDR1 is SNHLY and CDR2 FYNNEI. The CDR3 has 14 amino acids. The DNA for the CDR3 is TGTGCCAGCAGTGCCGGCAGAGCGGACACTGAAGCTTTCTTT. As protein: CASSAGRADTEAFF.

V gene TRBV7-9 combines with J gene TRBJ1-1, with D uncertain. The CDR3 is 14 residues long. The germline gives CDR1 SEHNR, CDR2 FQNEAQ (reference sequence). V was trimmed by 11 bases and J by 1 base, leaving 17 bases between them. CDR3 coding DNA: TGTGCCGGCCGAAACCCAGCTAAGAACACTGAAGCTTTCTTT. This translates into CAGRNPAKNTEAFF.

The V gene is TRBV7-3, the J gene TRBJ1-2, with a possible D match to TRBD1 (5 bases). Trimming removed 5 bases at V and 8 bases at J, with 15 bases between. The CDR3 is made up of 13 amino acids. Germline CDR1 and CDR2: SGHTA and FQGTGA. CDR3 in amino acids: CASSQDSNQGYTF. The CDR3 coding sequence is TGTGCCAGCAGCCAAGACAGTAACCAGGGCTACACCTTC.

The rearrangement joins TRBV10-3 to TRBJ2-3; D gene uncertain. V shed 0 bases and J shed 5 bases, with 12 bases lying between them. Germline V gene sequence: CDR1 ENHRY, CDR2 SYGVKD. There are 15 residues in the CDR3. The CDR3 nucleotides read TGTGCCATCAGTGAGTCCCAGGCGTTAGGAGATACGCAGTATTTT. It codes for CAISESQALGDTQYF.

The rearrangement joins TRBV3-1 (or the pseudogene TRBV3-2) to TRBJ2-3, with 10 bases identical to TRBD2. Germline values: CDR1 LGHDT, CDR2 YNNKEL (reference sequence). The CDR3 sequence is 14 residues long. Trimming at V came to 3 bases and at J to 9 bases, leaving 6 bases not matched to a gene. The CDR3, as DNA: TGTGCCAGCAGCCAGTGGCTAGCGGGGGACACGCAGTATTTT. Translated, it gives CASSQWLAGDTQYF.

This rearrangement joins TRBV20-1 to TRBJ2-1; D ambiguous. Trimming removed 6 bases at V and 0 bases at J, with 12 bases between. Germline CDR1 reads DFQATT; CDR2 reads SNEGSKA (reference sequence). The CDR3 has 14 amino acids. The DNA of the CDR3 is TGCAGTGCAAGTAGGTGGAGCTCCTACAATGAGCAGTTCTTC. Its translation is CSASRWSSYNEQFF.

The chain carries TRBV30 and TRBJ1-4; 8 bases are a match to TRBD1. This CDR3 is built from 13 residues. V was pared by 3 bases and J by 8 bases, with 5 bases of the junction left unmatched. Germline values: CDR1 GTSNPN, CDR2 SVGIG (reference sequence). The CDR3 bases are TGTGCCTGGAGCCTGGACAGGGCGGAAAAACTGTTTTTT. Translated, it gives CAWSLDRAEKLFF.

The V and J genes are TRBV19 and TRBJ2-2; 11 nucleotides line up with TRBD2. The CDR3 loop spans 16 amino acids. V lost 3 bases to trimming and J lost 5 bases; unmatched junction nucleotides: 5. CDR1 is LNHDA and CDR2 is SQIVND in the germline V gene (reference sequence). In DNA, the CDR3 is TGTGCCAGTAGTATTGGAGCTAGCGGGGGGACCGGGGAGCTGTTTTTT. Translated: CASSIGASGGTGELFF.

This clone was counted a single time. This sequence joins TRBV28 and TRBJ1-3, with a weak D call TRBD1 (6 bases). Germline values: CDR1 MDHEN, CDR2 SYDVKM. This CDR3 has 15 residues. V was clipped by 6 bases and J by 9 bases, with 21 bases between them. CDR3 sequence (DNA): TGTGCCAGCAGCCGGGGGGACGGGGGGCCCCGCACCATATATTTT. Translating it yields CASSRGDGGPRTIYF.

The CDR3 protein is CASSQAGNEQFF. CDR3 nucleotide sequence: TGTGCCAGCAGCCAAGCAGGGAATGAGCAGTTCTTC. The rearrangement links TRBV3-1 (or the pseudogene TRBV3-2) to TRBJ2-1; maybe TRBD1 (5 bases). Trimming left V 1 base short and J 7 bases short, with 5 bases between. This CDR3 contains 12 residues. From germline, CDR1 is LGHDT and CDR2 YNNKEL (reference sequence).